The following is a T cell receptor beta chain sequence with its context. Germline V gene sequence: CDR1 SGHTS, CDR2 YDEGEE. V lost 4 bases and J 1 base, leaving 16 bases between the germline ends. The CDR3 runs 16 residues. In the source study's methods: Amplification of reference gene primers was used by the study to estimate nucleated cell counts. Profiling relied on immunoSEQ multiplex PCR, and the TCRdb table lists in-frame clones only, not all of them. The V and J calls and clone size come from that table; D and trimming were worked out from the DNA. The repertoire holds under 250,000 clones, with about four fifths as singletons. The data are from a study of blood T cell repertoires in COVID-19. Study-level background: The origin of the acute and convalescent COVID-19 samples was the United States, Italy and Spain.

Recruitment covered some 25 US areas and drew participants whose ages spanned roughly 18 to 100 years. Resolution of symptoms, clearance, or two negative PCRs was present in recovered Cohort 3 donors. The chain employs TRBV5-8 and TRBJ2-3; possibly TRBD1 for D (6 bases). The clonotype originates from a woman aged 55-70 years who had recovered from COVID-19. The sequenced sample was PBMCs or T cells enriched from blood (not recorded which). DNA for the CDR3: TGTGCCAGCAGCCATCCACAGGGTTCGGGCACAGATACGCAGTATTTT. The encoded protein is CASSHPQGSGTDTQYF.